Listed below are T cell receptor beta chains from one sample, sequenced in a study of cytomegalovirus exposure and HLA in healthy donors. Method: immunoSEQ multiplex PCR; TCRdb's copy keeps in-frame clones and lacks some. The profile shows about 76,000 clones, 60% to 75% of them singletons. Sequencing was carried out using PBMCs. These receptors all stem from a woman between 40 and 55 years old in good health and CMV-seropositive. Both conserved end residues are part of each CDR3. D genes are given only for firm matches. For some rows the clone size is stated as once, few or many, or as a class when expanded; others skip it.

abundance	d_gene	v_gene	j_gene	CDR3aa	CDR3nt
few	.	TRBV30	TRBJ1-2	CAWSLGFGGAFSSYGYTF	TGTGCCTGGAGTTTAGGCTTCGGGGGGGCCTTCTCTTCTTATGGCTACACCTTC
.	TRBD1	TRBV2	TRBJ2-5	CASSPQGVETQYF	TGTGCCAGCAGTCCCCAGGGGGTGGAGACCCAGTACTTC
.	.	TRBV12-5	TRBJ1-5	CASGQEQFQPQHF	TGTGCTAGTGGCCAAGAACAATTTCAGCCCCAGCATTTT
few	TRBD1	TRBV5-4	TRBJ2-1	CASSPPEGQGNNEQFF	TGTGCCAGCAGCCCTCCTGAGGGACAGGGGAACAATGAGCAGTTCTTC
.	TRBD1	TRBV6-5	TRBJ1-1	CASGQGMNTEAFF	TGTGCCAGCGGACAGGGAATGAACACTGAAGCTTTCTTT
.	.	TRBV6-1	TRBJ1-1	CAIGQDIMNTEAFF	TGTGCCATAGGCCAGGACATAATGAACACTGAAGCTTTCTTT
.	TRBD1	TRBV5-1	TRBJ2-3	CASSLGTGTDTQYF	TGCGCCAGCAGCTTGGGGACAGGGACAGATACGCAGTATTTT
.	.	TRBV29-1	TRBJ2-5	CSVRKTHGQETQYF	TGCAGCGTTCGAAAAACCCACGGTCAAGAGACCCAGTACTTC
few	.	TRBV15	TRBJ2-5	CATSRGSGAGETQYF	TGTGCCACCAGCAGAGGGTCTGGGGCGGGGGAGACCCAGTACTTC
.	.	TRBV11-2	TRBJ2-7	CASSLTRQFAYEQYF	TGTGCCAGCAGCTTGACAAGGCAGTTCGCCTACGAGCAGTACTTC
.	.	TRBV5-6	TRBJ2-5	CASSQRQAQETQYF	TGTGCCAGCAGCCAAAGACAGGCCCAAGAGACCCAGTACTTC
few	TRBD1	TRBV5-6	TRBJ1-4	CASSTKQGPTNEKLFF	TGTGCCAGCAGCACAAAACAGGGGCCCACTAATGAAAAACTGTTTTTT